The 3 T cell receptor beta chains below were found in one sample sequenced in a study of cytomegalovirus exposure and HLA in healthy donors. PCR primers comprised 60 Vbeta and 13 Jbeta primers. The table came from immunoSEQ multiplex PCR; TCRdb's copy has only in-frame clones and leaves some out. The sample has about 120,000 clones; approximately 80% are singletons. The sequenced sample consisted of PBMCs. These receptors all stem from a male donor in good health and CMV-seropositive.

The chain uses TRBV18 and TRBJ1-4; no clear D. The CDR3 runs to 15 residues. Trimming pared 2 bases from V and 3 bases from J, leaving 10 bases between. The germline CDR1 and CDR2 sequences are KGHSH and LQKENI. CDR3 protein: CASSPRTDPNEKLFF. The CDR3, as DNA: TGTGCCAGCTCACCAAGAACAGACCCTAATGAAAAACTGTTTTTT. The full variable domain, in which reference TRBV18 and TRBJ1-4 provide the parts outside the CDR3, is NAGVMQNPRHLVRRRGQEARLRCSPMKGHSHVYWYRQLPEEGLKFMVYLQKENIIDESGMPKERFSAEFPKEGPSILRIQQVVRGDSAAYFCASSPRTDPNEKLFFGSGTQLSVL.

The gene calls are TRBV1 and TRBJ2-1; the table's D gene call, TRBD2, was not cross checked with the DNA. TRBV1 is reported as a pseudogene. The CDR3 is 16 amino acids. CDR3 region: CTSSQGLAGAYNEQFF. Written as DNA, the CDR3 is TGCACCAGCAGCCAAGGACTAGCGGGAGCCTACAATGAGCAGTTCTTC.

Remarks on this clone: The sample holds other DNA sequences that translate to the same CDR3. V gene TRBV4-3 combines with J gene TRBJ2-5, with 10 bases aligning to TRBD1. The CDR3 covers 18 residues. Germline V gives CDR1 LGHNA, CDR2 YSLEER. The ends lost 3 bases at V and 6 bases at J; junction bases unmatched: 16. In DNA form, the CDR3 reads TGCGCCAGCAGCCAGGAGAGGGGAGGACAGGGGGTTAGAAAGACCCAGTACTTC. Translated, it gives CASSQERGGQGVRKTQYF.